Detailed here is one T cell receptor (beta chain). MiXCR was run by TCRdb on the reads, yielding one entry per CDR3 protein. Seen here are 450,000 to 650,000 distinct CDR3 sequences, about 30% observed once, and the top ten hold 13%. The germline CDR1 and CDR2 sequences are SGHAT and FQNNGV. The V end lost 4 bases, the J end lost 7 bases, and 17 bases lay between the germline ends. The CDR3 runs 15 residues. These data originate in a study of T cell repertoires in cytomegalovirus infection. Across the whole study: Both a matching HLA type and CMV infection were indicated by public TCR beta signatures.

The chain employs TRBV11-2 and TRBJ2-1; D may be TRBD2 (6 bases). This TCR derives from a human donor in good health (CMV status not recorded). Some clones in this sample may be carry-over from other donors' samples. The sample comprised PBMCs. This CDR3 reads CASSSGTLANNEQFF. CDR3 in DNA: TGTGCCAGCAGCTCCGGGACTCTGGCGAATAATGAGCAGTTCTTC.